The 18 T cell receptor beta chains below all came from one sample that was sequenced in a study of blood T cell repertoires in COVID-19. TCRdb keeps only in-frame clones here, not all; method: immunoSEQ multiplex PCR. The table records roughly 430,000 clones, approximately 85% of them present only once. The sequenced sample was PBMCs or T cells enriched from blood (not recorded which). The origin of the receptors is a woman aged 40 to 49 with acute COVID-19.

In nucleotides, the CDR3 is TGTGCCAGCAGTACTACAGGGGGAGCTGGGGCCAACGTCCTGACTTTC. This encodes CASSTTGGAGANVLTF. The chain is built from TRBV2 and TRBJ2-6, with TRBD1 identical over 8 bases. The CDR3 runs to 16 residues. J gave up 2 bases and V 5 bases, and 5 bases lay outside the gene matches. Germline lookup yields CDR1 SNHLY and CDR2 FYNNEI.

The CDR3 DNA reads TGTGCCAGCAGTTACACGGGAACGAATCAGCCCCAGCATTTT. This codes for CASSYTGTNQPQHF. This chain uses TRBV6-6 with TRBJ1-5; D unclear. Germline values: CDR1 MNHNY, CDR2 SVGAGI (reference sequence). This CDR3 spans 14 amino acids. Trimming removed 2 bases from V and 4 bases from J, with 9 bases in between.

This rearrangement joins TRBV19 to TRBJ1-2; a weak D match, TRBD1 (6 bases). Germline V gene lookup returns CDR1 LNHDA and CDR2 SQIVND (reference sequence). Trimming removed 4 bases from V and 6 bases from J, with 15 bases in between. The length of the CDR3 is 14 residues. CDR3 in amino acids: CASSTRSGVDGYTF. CDR3 bases: TGTGCCAGTAGTACTCGATCAGGGGTCGATGGCTACACCTTC.

The chain couples TRBV5-1 to TRBJ2-3, with D perhaps matching TRBD1 (5 bases). The V gene lost 0 bases and the J gene lost 2 bases, with 13 bases spanning the gap. The CDR3 consists of 16 residues. Germline loops: CDR1 SGHRS, CDR2 YFSETQ. The CDR3 sequence is CASSLDGHALTDTQYF. CDR3 DNA: TGCGCCAGCAGCTTGGACGGACATGCCCTCACAGATACGCAGTATTTT.

This clone appeared a few times. At the DNA level, this CDR3 is encoded by other sequences in the same sample as well. The chain employs TRBV5-1 and TRBJ2-5; possibly TRBD1 for D (5 bases). This CDR3 has 13 residues. CDR1 is SGHRS and CDR2 is YFSETQ in the germline V gene. V lost 0 bases to trimming and J lost 3 bases, with 6 bases between them. The CDR3 sequence is CASSLVGEETQYF. The DNA of the CDR3 is TGCGCCAGCAGCTTGGTAGGGGAAGAGACCCAGTACTTC.

This chain connects TRBV18 to TRBJ1-3; 7 bases match TRBD1. The trim removed 6 bases at V and 4 bases at J, leaving 9 bases unmatched. The CDR3 sequence is 15 residues long. Germline CDR1 is KGHSH and CDR2 is LQKENI. Here the CDR3 reads CASSLGQASGNTIYF. Written as DNA, the CDR3 is TGTGCCAGCTCCCTTGGACAGGCTTCAGGAAACACCATATATTTT.

The rearrangement joins TRBV5-8 to TRBJ1-1; D is possibly TRBD1 (6 bases). The CDR3 has 18 amino acids. Trimming cost V 3 bases and J 0 bases, with 21 bases left between them. In germline, CDR1 is SGHTS, CDR2 YDEGEE. CDR3 region: CASSSHYQGRGMNTEAFF. The CDR3 coding sequence is TGTGCCAGCAGCTCTCATTACCAGGGGCGAGGCATGAACACTGAAGCTTTCTTT.

This clone was found a few times. The chain couples TRBV4-1 to TRBJ2-7, with D possibly matching TRBD2 (6 bases). This CDR3 contains 16 residues. Germline loops: CDR1 MGHRA, CDR2 YSYEKL. Between the trimmed V and J ends, which lost 5 bases and 7 bases, there was a span of 24 bases. The CDR3 is CASSWQPGDATEEQYF. CDR3 bases: TGCGCCAGCAGCTGGCAGCCGGGGGACGCCACTGAAGAGCAGTACTTC.

The chain uses TRBV4-1 and TRBJ1-5; the D is unclear. The V gene's germline CDR1 is MGHRA and CDR2 YSYEKL. Trimming stripped 1 base from V and 0 bases from J, with 7 bases between. The CDR3 length is 15 residues. CDR3 region: CASSQAENSNQPQHF. The DNA for the CDR3 is TGCGCCAGCAGCCAAGCCGAGAATAGCAATCAGCCCCAGCATTTT.

The chain has TRBV12-3 or TRBV12-4 and TRBJ1-2; TRBD1 might be the D (5 bases). Trimming pared 8 bases from V and 3 bases from J, leaving 13 bases between. The CDR3 runs to 13 residues. CDR3 DNA: TGTGCCAGCTTTGAAGGGGACTACTATGGCTACACCTTC. Protein sequence: CASFEGDYYGYTF.

The chain couples TRBV9 to TRBJ2-4; 7 positions match TRBD1. Germline V gene data show CDR1 as SGDLS and CDR2 as YYNGEE. The CDR3 is 14 residues long. The ends lost 3 bases at V and 3 bases at J; junction bases unmatched: 3. The DNA for the CDR3 is TGTGCCAGCAGCGACAGGGACAGCAAAAACATTCAGTACTTC. Its protein product is CASSDRDSKNIQYF.

The V gene is TRBV7-9, the J gene TRBJ1-1; no clear D. V gave up 5 bases and J gave up 1 base, with 5 bases separating them. Per the germline V gene, CDR1 is SEHNR and CDR2 is FQNEAQ (reference sequence). This CDR3 has 12 amino acids. The CDR3 region is CASSQKNTEAFF. CDR3 in DNA: TGTGCCAGCAGCCAAAAGAACACTGAAGCTTTCTTT. Variable domain in full (rest from reference TRBV7-9 and TRBJ1-1): DTGVSQNPRHKITKRGQNVTFRCDPISEHNRLYWYRQTLGQGPEFLTYFQNEAQLEKSRLLSDRFSAERPKGSFSTLEIQRTEQGDSAMYLCASSQKNTEAFFGQGTRLTVV.

The chain combines TRBV10-3 with TRBJ1-3, with unresolved D. The CDR3 extends over 15 amino acids. CDR1 and CDR2 (germline): ENHRY, SYGVKD. V was cut by 0 bases and J by 0 bases, with 6 bases left in between. The chain's CDR3 is CAISESASSGNTIYF. The DNA of the CDR3 is TGTGCCATCAGTGAGTCGGCTAGCTCTGGAAACACCATATATTTT.

The CDR3 DNA sequence: TGTGCCAGCTCACCCCCAGCGGGGGGAACCTACGAGCAGTACTTC. It specifies CASSPPAGGTYEQYF. J is TRBJ2-7 and V is TRBV18; 9 bases fit TRBD2. The CDR3 sequence is 15 residues long. V gave up 3 bases and J gave up 2 bases; unmatched junction bases: 5. The V gene's germline CDR1 is KGHSH and CDR2 LQKENI. Supplemented by reference TRBV18 and TRBJ2-7, the full variable domain reads NAGVMQNPRHLVRRRGQEARLRCSPMKGHSHVYWYRQLPEEGLKFMVYLQKENIIDESGMPKERFSAEFPKEGPSILRIQQVVRGDSAAYFCASSPPAGGTYEQYFGPGTRLTVT.

The rearrangement links TRBV10-3 to TRBJ2-5; perhaps TRBD1 as D (8 bases). CDR3 size: 14 residues. With 7 bases removed from V and 2 bases from J, the gap between germline ends came to 14 bases. Germline V lookup: CDR1 ENHRY, CDR2 SYGVKD. CDR3 loop: CAITAQGGQETQYF. CDR3 nucleotides: TGTGCCATCACCGCACAGGGGGGGCAAGAGACCCAGTACTTC.

V is TRBV20-1 and J is TRBJ2-1; 10 nucleotides line up with TRBD2. The V gene end was trimmed by 3 bases and the J gene end by 6 bases; junction bases not matched to a gene: 8. Germline lookup yields CDR1 DFQATT and CDR2 SNEGSKA (reference sequence). The CDR3 contains 15 residues. Here the CDR3 DNA reads TGCAGTGCTAGTCCCCTAGCGGGGGCCCTCAATGAGCAGTTCTTC. Protein sequence: CSASPLAGALNEQFF.

The rearrangement links TRBV5-1 to TRBJ2-3; maybe TRBD2 (6 bases). Germline V CDR1 and CDR2: SGHRS, YFSETQ. The V end lost 3 bases, the J end lost 2 bases, and 10 bases lay between the germline ends. CDR3 size: 14 residues. Written as DNA, the CDR3 is TGCGCCAGCAGCTCGACGGGGGTCACAGATACGCAGTATTTT. It is translated as CASSSTGVTDTQYF.

The chain uses TRBV11-2 and TRBJ2-5, with TRBD2 matching 9 bases. This CDR3 is 15 amino acids long. Trimming cost V 4 bases and J 3 bases; bases outside gene matches: 6. Germline V gives CDR1 SGHAT, CDR2 FQNNGV. CDR3 loop: CASSWGGGAKETQYF. The CDR3, as DNA: TGTGCCAGCAGCTGGGGCGGGGGGGCAAAAGAGACCCAGTACTTC.